The rows below give T cell receptor beta chains drawn from one sample of a study of blood T cell repertoires in COVID-19. The method was immunoSEQ multiplex PCR; TCRdb's version includes in-frame clones alone and lacks a portion of them. The sample lists around 450,000 clones, 87% seen once, with 0.7% in the top ten. Sequenced: PBMCs or T cells enriched from blood (not recorded which). These receptors were taken from a woman in her late teens or twenties who had recovered from COVID-19. The CDR3 runs from the conserved cysteine through the conserved F or W. Each record gives: D gene, J gene, V gene, clone size, CDR3 DNA, CDR3 protein. The D gene is left open where the match is weak. Clone size is shown for a subset of rows, as once, few, many or a class of expanded clone.

TRBD1,TRBJ2-7,TRBV12-3/TRBV12-4,-,TGTGCCAGCAGACGACAGGGGGGGAACGAGCAGTACTTC,CASRRQGGNEQYF
-,TRBJ2-2,TRBV2,-,TGTGCCAGCCGGTTCTCCGGGGGAGCGGAGCTGTTTTTT,CASRFSGGAELFF
TRBD2,TRBJ2-1,TRBV30,-,TGTGCCTGGAGTTGGGGGGGGACGAGTGAGCAGTTCTTC,CAWSWGGTSEQFF
TRBD1,TRBJ1-2,TRBV28,-,TGTGCCAGCAGTTTTGACAGGGGATACGGCTACACCTTC,CASSFDRGYGYTF
-,TRBJ1-5,TRBV2,once,TGTGCCAGCAGGGGGGGGTTGAATCAGCCCCAGCATTTT,CASRGGLNQPQHF
-,TRBJ1-1,TRBV2,-,TGTGCCAGCAGCTGGCTCCTGAACACTGAAGCTTTCTTT,CASSWLLNTEAFF
TRBD2,TRBJ2-7,TRBV12-5,-,TGTGCTAGTGGTTTGGTACTGGGTGATGGGCGGGGGGGCCGAAGTCTCGAGCAGTACTTC,CASGLVLGDGRGGRSLEQYF
-,TRBJ1-6,TRBV21-1,once,TGTGCCAGCAGCCCAGTCGGGACTCCCAATTCACCCCTCCACTTT,CASSPVGTPNSPLHF
TRBD2,TRBJ2-5,TRBV9,-,TGTGCCAGCAGCGTAGGGGGACTAGCGGGGCGACCGGAGACCCAGTACTTC,CASSVGGLAGRPETQYF
-,TRBJ1-1,TRBV12-3/TRBV12-4,-,TGTGCCAGCAGGGAGGACAGCGAAGCTTTCTTT,CASREDSEAFF
-,TRBJ1-1,TRBV27,-,TGTGCCAGCAGTTTGATCTCCACGTGGGGAGGGGACACTGAAGCTTTCTTT,CASSLISTWGGDTEAFF
TRBD1,TRBJ1-2,TRBV27,-,TGTGCCAGCAGTCCTGAGACAGGGGGCGTGAGTGGCTACACCTTC,CASSPETGGVSGYTF
-,TRBJ1-5,TRBV3-1/TRBV3-2,many,TGTGCCAGCAGCCAAGGCGGGCAGGGGCCTCTCTATCAGCCCCAGCATTTT,CASSQGGQGPLYQPQHF
-,TRBJ2-1,TRBV6-5,-,TGTGCCAGCAGTTATAGCAGTTACAATGAGCAGTTCTTC,CASSYSSYNEQFF
-,TRBJ1-2,TRBV14,-,TGTGCCAGCAGCCCGGGACACAATAACTATGGCTACACCTTC,CASSPGHNNYGYTF
TRBD1,TRBJ1-1,TRBV12-3/TRBV12-4,-,TGTGCCAGCAGTTCGACCACAGGGGCAGCTTTCTTT,CASSSTTGAAFF
TRBD2,TRBJ2-1,TRBV11-2,-,TGTGCCAGCAGCTTTAGCGGGGGGCGTCGGAATGAGCAGTTCTTC,CASSFSGGRRNEQFF
-,TRBJ1-2,TRBV14,-,TGTGCCAGCAGCCAAGATTCTGGGGCAGCCTTATATGGCTACACCTTC,CASSQDSGAALYGYTF
TRBD2,TRBJ2-3,TRBV6-5,-,TGTGCCAGCAGACTAGCGGGGGGGCAAGGTACGCAGTATTTT,CASRLAGGQGTQYF
-,TRBJ2-7,TRBV5-1,once,TGCGCCAGCAGCCCGCGGGGGACATTGAGCTCCTACGAGCAGTACTTC,CASSPRGTLSSYEQYF
-,TRBJ1-2,TRBV11-2,-,TGTGCCAGCAGCTTGACAACAGGGATGGACTATGGCTACACCTTC,CASSLTTGMDYGYTF
-,TRBJ2-5,TRBV2,-,TGTGCCAGCAGTTCCGACAGATACCAAGAGACCCAGTACTTC,CASSSDRYQETQYF
-,TRBJ1-5,TRBV30,-,TGTGCCTGGAGTGGTACGCGGGGCGGGCAGCCCCAGCATTTT,CAWSGTRGGQPQHF
TRBD1,TRBJ2-3,TRBV7-8,-,TGTGCCAGCAAAGGGGGCAGCACAGATACGCAGTATTTT,CASKGGSTDTQYF
TRBD1,TRBJ1-5,TRBV28,-,TGTGCCAGCACCCGGACAGGGCTGAGCTATTTCTATCAGCCCCAGCATTTT,CASTRTGLSYFYQPQHF
-,TRBJ2-3,TRBV6-4,-,TGTGCCAGCAGCGTACGGCATTTGGCGGGGGCCCCCACAGATACGCAGTATTTT,CASSVRHLAGAPTDTQYF
-,TRBJ2-7,TRBV28,-,TGTGCCAGCAGTTTATACCATAGTCGGGGCGAGCAGTACTTC,CASSLYHSRGEQYF
-,TRBJ1-5,TRBV24-1,-,TGTGCCACCAGTGATCCCAGGTTGGGGCCCCAGCATTTT,CATSDPRLGPQHF
-,TRBJ2-5,TRBV18,-,TGTGCCAGCTCACCACCGGTGGAGGAGACCCAGTACTTC,CASSPPVEETQYF
TRBD1,TRBJ1-2,TRBV12-5,-,TGTGCTAGTGGTTTGGAACAGGGGGCAGGGGGCTACACCTTC,CASGLEQGAGGYTF
TRBD2,TRBJ2-3,TRBV11-3,-,TGTGCCAGCAGCTTAACCGGGGGGGCCCTAGATACGCAGTATTTT,CASSLTGGALDTQYF
TRBD2,TRBJ2-7,TRBV5-1,-,TGCGCCAGCAGCTTAGCCAAAGGACTAGCGGGGGCCTCCTACGAGCAGTACTTC,CASSLAKGLAGASYEQYF
TRBD2,TRBJ2-7,TRBV28,-,TGTGCCAGCACCACCCCCGCCGGGGGGGCGCAATACGAGCAGTACTTC,CASTTPAGGAQYEQYF
-,TRBJ2-2,TRBV27,-,TGTGCCAGCAGTCTGACAGGCCCCGGGGAGCTGTTTTTT,CASSLTGPGELFF
-,TRBJ1-2,TRBV12-5,-,TGTGCTAGTGGTTTGGAAACATTGCACTATGGCTACACCTTC,CASGLETLHYGYTF
TRBD1,TRBJ1-1,TRBV7-2,-,TGTGCCAGCACCCTTACCCTGGGACAGGGTAGTACTGAAGCTTTCTTT,CASTLTLGQGSTEAFF
TRBD2,TRBJ2-3,TRBV15,-,TGTGCCACCGGACCGTTGGGAGGGTCGGATACGCAGTATTTT,CATGPLGGSDTQYF
-,TRBJ2-7,TRBV5-6,-,TGTGCCAGCAGCTTGCTATTGAGGGACGAGCAGTACTTC,CASSLLLRDEQYF
TRBD2,TRBJ2-1,TRBV11-1,-,TGTGCCAGCAGCTTAGAAACTAGCGGAAATGAGCAGTTCTTC,CASSLETSGNEQFF
-,TRBJ1-5,TRBV2,-,TGTGCCAGCAGTGAATATCGGGATTTCGGGCAGCCCCAGCATTTT,CASSEYRDFGQPQHF
-,TRBJ2-5,TRBV18,-,TGTGCCAGCTCCATTTCTTGGGGACAACAACTCGGGACCCAGTACTTC,CASSISWGQQLGTQYF
-,TRBJ2-2,TRBV10-3,once,TGTGCCATCAGCGAATCGGACCGGAGGTATAACACCGGGGAGCTGTTTTTT,CAISESDRRYNTGELFF
-,TRBJ2-3,TRBV13,-,TGTGCCAGCAGGCCTACCGGAGCGACCGGCACTAGCACAGATACGCAGTATTTT,CASRPTGATGTSTDTQYF
TRBD2,TRBJ2-5,TRBV6-5,-,TGTGCCAGCGCCTCGGGGCGGGGGGCCCTCGAGACCCAGTACTTC,CASASGRGALETQYF